The TCR beta chain under discussion was sequenced for a study of blood T cells in healthy people across ages. The second PCR ran 7 to 11 cycles with a sample-barcoded 5' primer and J-beta primers. From the 5' RACE reads, TCRdb called clonotypes with MiXCR, one entry per CDR3 protein. The table lists roughly 800,000 distinct CDR3 sequences, roughly 50% of them singletons. CDR1 is SGHTA, CDR2 FQGNSA, per germline. CDR3 size: 13 residues. V was clipped by 1 base and J by 4 bases, with 7 bases between them. This clonotype was seen only a few times. V is TRBV7-2 and J is TRBJ1-2; no clear D gene. Material: blood. This TCR was recovered from a man aged 25 to 45 in good health. As DNA, the CDR3 is TGTGCCAGCAGCTTAGAAGCAGTCTATGGCTACACCTTC. Its protein product is CASSLEAVYGYTF.